This T cell receptor (beta chain) appears in the sequencing data of a study of beta chain features in type 1 diabetes. Study-wide points: Compared with healthy donors, patients appeared to share more similar naive, central memory and regulatory TCRB repertoires. All four CD4+ subsets of Type 1 diabetes patients contained TCRB CDR3s that were moderately but significantly shorter. Any role of HLA type in TCRB rearrangement remained unresolved here.

CDR3 length equals 13 residues. The V and J ends lost 2 bases and 6 bases, in that order; junction bases with no gene match: 0. The germline V gene encodes CDR1 SGHTA and CDR2 FQGTGA. This clone has only a few counts. No antigen is known for it. Isolated RNA was reverse transcribed in full, so expressed TCRB transcripts were sequenced. Sequencing was performed with immunoSEQ multiplex PCR; in TCRdb, only in-frame clones are kept and a portion is missing. This table has about 150,000 clones, approximately 13% appearing once. This rearrangement joins TRBV7-3 to TRBJ2-3; TRBD2 matches 9 bases. This receptor was identified in a man aged 18 to 30 with type 1 diabetes. Sequenced material: central memory CD4+ T cells from blood. CDR3 protein: CASSLLAGDTQYF. The CDR3 DNA reads TGTGCCAGCAGCTTACTAGCGGGGGATACGCAGTATTTT.